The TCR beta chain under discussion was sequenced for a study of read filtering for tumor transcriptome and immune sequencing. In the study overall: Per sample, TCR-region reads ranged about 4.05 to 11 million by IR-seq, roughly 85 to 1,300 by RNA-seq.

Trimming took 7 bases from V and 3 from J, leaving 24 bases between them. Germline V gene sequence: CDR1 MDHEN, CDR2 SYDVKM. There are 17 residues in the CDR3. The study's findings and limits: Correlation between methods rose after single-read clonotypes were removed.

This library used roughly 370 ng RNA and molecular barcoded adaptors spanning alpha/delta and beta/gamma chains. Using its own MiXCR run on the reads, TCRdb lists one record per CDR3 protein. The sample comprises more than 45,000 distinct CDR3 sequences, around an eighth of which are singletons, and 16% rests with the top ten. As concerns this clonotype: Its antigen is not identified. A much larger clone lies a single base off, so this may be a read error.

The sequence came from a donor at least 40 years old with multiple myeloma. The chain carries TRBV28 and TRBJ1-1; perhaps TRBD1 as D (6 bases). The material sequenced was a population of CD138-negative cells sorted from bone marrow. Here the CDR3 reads CASNLGGAERHHTEAFF. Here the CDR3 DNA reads TGTGCCAGCAATTTGGGGGGCGCGGAGAGACATCACACTGAAGCTTTCTTT.